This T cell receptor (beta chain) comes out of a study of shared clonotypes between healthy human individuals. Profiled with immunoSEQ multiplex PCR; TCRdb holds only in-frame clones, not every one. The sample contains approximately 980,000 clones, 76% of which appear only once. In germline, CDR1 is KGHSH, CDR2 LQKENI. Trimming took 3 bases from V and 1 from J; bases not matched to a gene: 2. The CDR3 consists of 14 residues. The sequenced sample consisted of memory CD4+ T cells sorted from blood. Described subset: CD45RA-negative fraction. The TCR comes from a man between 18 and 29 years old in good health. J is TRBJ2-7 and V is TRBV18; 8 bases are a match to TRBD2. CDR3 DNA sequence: TGTGCCAGCTCACCTATAGCGGGATCCTACGAGCAGTACTTC. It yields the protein CASSPIAGSYEQYF.